The entry below gives a single T cell receptor (beta chain) sequence along with its context. The antigen is unknown. V was pared by 6 bases and J by 5 bases, with 9 bases of the junction left unmatched. Germline V gene data show CDR1 as LNHDA and CDR2 as SQIVND (reference sequence). The length of the CDR3 is 14 residues. These data come from a study of T cell clones after liver transplantation. Study-wide context: Patients counted as tolerant after at least one year off all immunosuppression, enzymes not exceeding twice normal. Timepoints were pre-transplant, pre-withdrawal, and after withdrawal was completed or failed. Whole-study results and caveats: Post-transplant, graft-donor-reactive CD4 TCRbeta sequences in blood dropped significantly in most of the 8 subjects. In two subjects, few donor cells limited the measurable donor-reactive repertoire.

Method: immunoSEQ multiplex PCR; TCRdb's copy keeps in-frame clones and lacks some. The sample has some 57,000 clones, more than 70% seen once; the top ten hold around 9.1%. This sample comprised CD4+ T cells from blood, obtained at the 22-month timepoint. The receptor was isolated from a human patient who received a liver transplant. Part of the T cell pool may stem from the graft donor. The rearrangement joins TRBV19 to TRBJ1-1; 7 bases are a match to TRBD1. The CDR3 sequence: CASSRDREGTEAFF. The DNA for the CDR3 is TGTGCCAGTAGCCGAGACAGGGAGGGGACTGAAGCTTTCTTT.